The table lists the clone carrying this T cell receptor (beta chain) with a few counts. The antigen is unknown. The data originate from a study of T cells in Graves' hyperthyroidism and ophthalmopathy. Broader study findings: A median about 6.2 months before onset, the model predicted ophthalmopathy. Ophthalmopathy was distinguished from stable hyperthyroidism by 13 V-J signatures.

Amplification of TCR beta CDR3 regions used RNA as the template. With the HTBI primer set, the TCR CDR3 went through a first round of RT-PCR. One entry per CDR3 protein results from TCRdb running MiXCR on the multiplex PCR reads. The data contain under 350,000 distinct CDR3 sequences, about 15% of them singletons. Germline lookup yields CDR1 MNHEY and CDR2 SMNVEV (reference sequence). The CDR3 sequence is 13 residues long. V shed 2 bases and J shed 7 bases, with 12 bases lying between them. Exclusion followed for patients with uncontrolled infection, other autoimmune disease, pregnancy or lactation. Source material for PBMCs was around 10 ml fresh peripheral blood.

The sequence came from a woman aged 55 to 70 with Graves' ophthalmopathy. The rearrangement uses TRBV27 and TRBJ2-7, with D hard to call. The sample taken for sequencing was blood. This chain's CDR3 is CASSLASATEQYF. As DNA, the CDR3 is TGTGCCAGCAGTTTAGCGAGCGCTACGGAGCAGTACTTC.